Listed below are T cell receptor beta chains from one sample, sequenced in a study of blood T cell repertoires in COVID-19. Libraries were prepared by immunoSEQ multiplex PCR; TCRdb keeps only in-frame clonotypes and omits some of them. The table lists roughly 250,000 clones, about 87% of them singletons. Material: PBMCs or T cells enriched from blood (not recorded which). Receptors originate from a woman between 45 and 65 years old who had recovered from COVID-19. The CDR3 runs from the conserved cysteine through the conserved F or W. Fields, in order: clone size, J gene, V gene, CDR3 protein. The size of a clone is reported for some rows only, either as once, few or many, or as a class for expanded clones.

once | TRBJ1-6 | TRBV4-1 | CASSQVLIDSPLHF
. | TRBJ1-1 | TRBV6-5 | CASRQGNTEAFF
. | TRBJ2-1 | TRBV18 | CASSPLSMGLAEQFF
. | TRBJ2-7 | TRBV5-1 | CASSLASDINEQYF
. | TRBJ1-1 | TRBV11-2 | CASSKQGLEAFF
once | TRBJ1-2 | TRBV30 | CAWSVRKEGGAGYTF
once | TRBJ2-7 | TRBV5-1 | CASSVSGPTYEQYF
. | TRBJ1-3 | TRBV4-1 | CASSQAIAGYSGNTIYF
. | TRBJ1-5 | TRBV28 | CASSWTSSANQPQHF
. | TRBJ2-2 | TRBV6-5 | CASRRPEDYTGELFF
. | TRBJ2-1 | TRBV14 | CASSQLETRKHNEQFF
. | TRBJ2-2 | TRBV11-3 | CASSSERTGELFF
. | TRBJ2-1 | TRBV5-4 | CASSAGTSGPRNEQFF
. | TRBJ2-7 | TRBV5-6 | CASSYQGEQYF
few | TRBJ2-1 | TRBV10-3 | CAISDPDRGVEQFF
. | TRBJ2-1 | TRBV18 | CASSLTRVLVTSGIANEQFF
. | TRBJ2-3 | TRBV27 | CASSLLSPRGTTDTQYF
. | TRBJ2-1 | TRBV27 | CASSPPGVVSSYNEQFF
. | TRBJ2-7 | TRBV5-1 | CASSSDRASSYEQYF